This passage covers 9 T cell receptor beta chains from one sample sequenced in a study of lung T cells in sarcoidosis with Löfgren's syndrome. TCRdb re-analysed the reads in MiXCR, keeping a single row per CDR3 protein. The sample records tens of thousands of distinct CDR3 sequences, approximately 22% being singletons. The sample comprised CD4+ T cells from PBMCs. The origin of the receptors is a human donor with sarcoidosis (Löfgren's syndrome or another form), or a control subject (not recorded which).

This clonotype was observed at least ten times. V usage is TRBV4-2 and J usage is TRBJ1-1; 7 bases map to TRBD1. V lost 1 base and J lost 3; bases outside the gene matches: 5. The CDR3 contains 15 residues. The germline gives CDR1 LGHNA, CDR2 YNFKEQ. Here the CDR3 DNA reads TGTGCCAGCAGCCAAGGTGACAGGGATGACACTGAAGCTTTCTTT. Its translation: CASSQGDRDDTEAFF.

The chain has TRBV7-9 and TRBJ1-3; D gene unclear. The CDR3 consists of 15 residues. Trimming left V 0 bases short and J 0 bases short, with 6 bases between. Germline assignment: CDR1 SEHNR and CDR2 FQNEAQ (reference sequence). This CDR3 reads CASSLAGLSGNTIYF. DNA of the CDR3: TGTGCCAGCAGCTTAGCCGGACTCTCTGGAAACACCATATATTTT.

The V gene is TRBV12-3 or TRBV12-4, the J gene TRBJ2-1, with D unclear. This CDR3 spans 16 amino acids. Trimming removed 1 base at V and 0 bases at J, with 10 bases between. The CDR3 reads CASSLGASSSYNEQFF. The DNA for the CDR3 is TGTGCCAGCAGTTTAGGGGCCTCGAGCTCCTACAATGAGCAGTTCTTC.

Turning to this clonotype: A read error may be the cause here, since a much bigger clone is one base away. CDR3 nucleotide sequence: TGTGCCAGCAGCTTGTCAAGGTCATACAGTTACAATGAGCAGTTCTTC. This encodes CASSLSRSYSYNEQFF. The rearrangement uses TRBV5-4 and TRBJ2-1; D is unresolved. Trimming pared 1 base from V and 4 bases from J, leaving 15 bases between. The CDR3 sequence is 16 residues long. Germline V lookup: CDR1 SGHNT, CDR2 YYREEE (reference sequence).

In its sample, this clonotype was seen many times. V gene TRBV27 combines with J gene TRBJ2-3; tentatively, D is TRBD1 (5 bases). The germline CDR1 and CDR2 sequences are MNHEY and SMNVEV (reference sequence). The CDR3 runs to 14 residues. The germline V and J ends were trimmed by 3 bases and 2 bases, with 9 bases remaining between them. CDR3 sequence reads: CASSLRRDTDTQYF. CDR3 in DNA: TGTGCCAGCAGTTTGCGCAGGGACACAGATACGCAGTATTTT.

On this clonotype itself: This may come from a read error, since a much larger clone is one base off. The genes are TRBV28 and TRBJ2-3; TRBD1 is a possible D gene (6 bases). V was shortened by 1 base and J by 4 bases, with 15 bases between the two germline ends. Germline V gene data show CDR1 as MDHEN and CDR2 as SYDVKM. This CDR3 has 16 residues. The CDR3 here is CASSLYRALSADTQYF. The CDR3 DNA is TGTGCCAGCAGTTTATACAGGGCCCTAAGCGCAGATACGCAGTATTTT.

This clonotype was observed at least ten times. The V and J genes are TRBV27 and TRBJ2-3, with D possibly TRBD2 on 5 matching bases. Looked up from germline, CDR1 is MNHEY and CDR2 is SMNVEV (reference sequence). This CDR3 is 14 amino acids long. V was cut by 2 bases and J by 6 bases, with 12 bases left in between. The CDR3 coding sequence is TGTGCCAGCAGTTTAACAATAGCGCCCGATACGCAGTATTTT. Its protein product is CASSLTIAPDTQYF.

This clonotype was seen repeatedly, ten times or more. The chain employs TRBV6-1 and TRBJ1-3; no firm D call. CDR3 size: 14 residues. The V gene lost 2 bases and the J gene lost 0 bases, with 5 bases spanning the gap. Germline CDR1 is MNHNS and CDR2 is SASEGT. The CDR3 coding sequence is TGTGCCAGCAGTGAAAACAGCTCTGGAAACACCATATATTTT. Residues: CASSENSSGNTIYF.

Points on this clonotype: A much larger clone sits a single nucleotide away, making a read error possible. This rearrangement joins TRBV24-1 to TRBJ1-2, with D perhaps matching TRBD1 (5 bases). The CDR3 loop spans 13 amino acids. Germline V lookup: CDR1 KGHDR, CDR2 SFDVKD. The CDR3 sequence: CATSGTPVDGHTF. The CDR3 region has the DNA TGTGCCACCAGTGGGACACCCGTTGATGGCCACACCTTC.